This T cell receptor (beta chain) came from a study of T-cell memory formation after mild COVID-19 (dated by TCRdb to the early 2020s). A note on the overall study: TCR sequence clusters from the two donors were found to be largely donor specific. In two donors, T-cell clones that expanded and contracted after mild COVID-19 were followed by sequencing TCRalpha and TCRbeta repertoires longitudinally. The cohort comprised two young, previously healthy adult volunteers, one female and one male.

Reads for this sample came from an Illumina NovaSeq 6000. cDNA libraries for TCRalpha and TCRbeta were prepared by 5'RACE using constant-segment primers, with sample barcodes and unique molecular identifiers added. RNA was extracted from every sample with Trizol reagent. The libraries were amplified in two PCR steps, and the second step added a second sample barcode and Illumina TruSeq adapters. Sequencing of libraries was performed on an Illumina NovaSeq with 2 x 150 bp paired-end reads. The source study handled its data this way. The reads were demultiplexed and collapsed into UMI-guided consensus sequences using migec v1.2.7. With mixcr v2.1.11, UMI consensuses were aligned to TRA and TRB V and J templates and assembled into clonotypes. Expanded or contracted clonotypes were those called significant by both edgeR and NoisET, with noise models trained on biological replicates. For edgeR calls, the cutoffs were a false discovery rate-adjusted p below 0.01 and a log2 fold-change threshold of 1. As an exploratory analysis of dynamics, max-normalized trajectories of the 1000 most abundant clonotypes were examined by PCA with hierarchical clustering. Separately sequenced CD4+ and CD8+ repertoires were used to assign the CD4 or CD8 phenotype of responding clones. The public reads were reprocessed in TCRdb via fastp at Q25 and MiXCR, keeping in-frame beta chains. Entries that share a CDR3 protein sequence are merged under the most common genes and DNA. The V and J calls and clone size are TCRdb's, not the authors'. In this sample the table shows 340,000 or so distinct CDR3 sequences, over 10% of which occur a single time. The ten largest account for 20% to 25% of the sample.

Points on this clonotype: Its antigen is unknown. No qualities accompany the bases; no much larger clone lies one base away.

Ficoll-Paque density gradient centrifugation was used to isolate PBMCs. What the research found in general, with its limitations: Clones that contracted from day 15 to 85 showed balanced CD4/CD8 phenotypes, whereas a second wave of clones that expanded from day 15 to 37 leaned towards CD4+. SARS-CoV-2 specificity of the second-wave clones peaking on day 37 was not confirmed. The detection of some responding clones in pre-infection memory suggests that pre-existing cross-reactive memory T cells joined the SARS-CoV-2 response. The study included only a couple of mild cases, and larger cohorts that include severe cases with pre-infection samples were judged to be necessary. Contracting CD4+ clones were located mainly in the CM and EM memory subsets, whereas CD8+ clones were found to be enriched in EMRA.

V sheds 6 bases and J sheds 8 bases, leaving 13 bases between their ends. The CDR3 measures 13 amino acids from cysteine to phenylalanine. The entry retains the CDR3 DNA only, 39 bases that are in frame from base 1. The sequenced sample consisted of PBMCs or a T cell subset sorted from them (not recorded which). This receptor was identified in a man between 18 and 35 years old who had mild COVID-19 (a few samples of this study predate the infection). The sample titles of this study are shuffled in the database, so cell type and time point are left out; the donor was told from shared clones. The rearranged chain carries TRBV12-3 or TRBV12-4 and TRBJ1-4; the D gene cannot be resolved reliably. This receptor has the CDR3 CASRYRAGEKLFF. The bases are TGTGCCAGCAGGTATCGCGCCGGGGAAAAACTGTTTTTT.